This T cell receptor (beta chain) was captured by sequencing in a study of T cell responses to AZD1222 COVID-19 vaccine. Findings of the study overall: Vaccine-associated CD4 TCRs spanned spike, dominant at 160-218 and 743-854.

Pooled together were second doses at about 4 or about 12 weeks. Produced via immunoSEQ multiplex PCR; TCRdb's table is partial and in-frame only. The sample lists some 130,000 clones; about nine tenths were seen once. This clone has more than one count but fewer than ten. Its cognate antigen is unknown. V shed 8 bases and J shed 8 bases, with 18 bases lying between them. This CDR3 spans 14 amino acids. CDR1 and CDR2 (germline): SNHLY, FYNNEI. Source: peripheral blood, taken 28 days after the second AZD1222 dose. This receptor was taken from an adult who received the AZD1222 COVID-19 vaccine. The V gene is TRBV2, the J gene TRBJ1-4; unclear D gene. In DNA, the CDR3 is TGTGCCAGCCTTACATTCCCTACTCGGGAAAAACTGTTTTTT. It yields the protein CASLTFPTREKLFF.